The 27 T cell receptor beta chains in this list originate from one sample, sequenced in a study of shared clonotypes between healthy human individuals. The naive CD8 fraction comprised CD45RO-negative cells positively selected for CCR7 and excluded terminally differentiated effector memory CD45RA+ cells. The table came from immunoSEQ multiplex PCR; TCRdb's copy has only in-frame clones and leaves some out. The sample records some 740,000 clones, more than 85% being singletons. Sequenced material: naive CD8+ T cells sorted from blood. All receptors derive from a man aged 25-45 years in good health.

V usage is TRBV10-2 and J usage is TRBJ1-2; 8 positions match TRBD1. V lost 0 bases to trimming and J lost 4 bases; unmatched junction nucleotides: 4. Looked up from germline, CDR1 is WSHSY and CDR2 is SAAADI. The CDR3 sequence is 15 residues long. CDR3 bases: TGCGCCAGCAGTGAGTCGGACAGGGATCCCTATGGCTACACCTTC. It encodes CASSESDRDPYGYTF.

V gene TRBV7-9 combines with J gene TRBJ2-7; D is uncertain. The CDR3 is 16 amino acids. The germline gives CDR1 SEHNR, CDR2 FQNEAQ (reference sequence). Trimming cost V 4 bases and J 2 bases, with 18 bases left between them. CDR3 loop: CASSSFTSPPAYEQYF. The CDR3 coding sequence is TGTGCCAGCAGCTCTTTCACCAGCCCGCCGGCCTACGAGCAGTACTTC.

The chain joins TRBV7-2 to TRBJ2-1; D gene unclear. Germline-derived CDR1 and CDR2 are SGHTA and FQGNSA. CDR3 size: 11 residues. The V end lost 2 bases, the J end lost 16 bases, and 12 bases lay between the germline ends. CDR3 sequence (DNA): TGTGCCAGCAGCTTATCGGGCCGTCGCTTCTTC. Its protein is CASSLSGRRFF.

V and J are TRBV9 and TRBJ1-3, with unresolved D. The length of the CDR3 is 13 residues. Germline loops: CDR1 SGDLS, CDR2 YYNGEE. Deletions cut 0 bases from V and 8 bases from J, with 9 bases between. CDR3 sequence: CASSVDYGYTIYF. As DNA, the CDR3 is TGTGCCAGCAGCGTAGATTATGGGTACACCATATATTTT.

This clone was picked up a small number of times. J is TRBJ1-2 and V is TRBV14; D is unresolved. Trimming shortened V by 4 bases and J by 4 bases, and 10 bases separated the two germline ends. Germline V gene lookup returns CDR1 SGHDN and CDR2 FVKESK. The CDR3 sequence is 13 residues long. For the CDR3, the DNA is TGTGCCAGCAGCCCATTGGGCCCCTATGGCTACACCTTC. Its translation: CASSPLGPYGYTF.

This clone occurred once. This CDR3 is also generated by other DNA sequences in the sample. The rearrangement links TRBV5-1 to TRBJ2-7; the D is unclear. CDR1 and CDR2 from the germline V gene are SGHRS and YFSETQ. The CDR3 covers 13 residues. The germline V and J ends were trimmed by 0 bases and 0 bases, with 4 bases remaining between them. The CDR3 is CASSLDTSYEQYF. CDR3 sequence (DNA): TGCGCCAGCAGCTTGGATACCTCCTACGAGCAGTACTTC. The full variable domain, rest sourced from reference TRBV5-1 and TRBJ2-7, is KAGVTQTPRYLIKTRGQQVTLSCSPISGHRSVSWYQQTPGQGLQFLFEYFSETQRNKGNFPGRFSGRQFSNSRSEMNVSTLELGDSALYLCASSLDTSYEQYFGPGTRLTVT.

The rearrangement links TRBV5-4 to TRBJ2-1; D gene ambiguous. The CDR3 contains 13 residues. The V end was cut by 3 bases, the J end by 5 bases, with 9 bases between. Germline V gives CDR1 SGHNT, CDR2 YYREEE (reference sequence). The CDR3 is CASSYATDNEQFF. In DNA, the CDR3 is TGTGCCAGCAGCTACGCCACGGACAATGAGCAGTTCTTC.

The J gene is TRBJ2-1, the V gene TRBV4-1, with D hard to call. Deletions cut 0 bases from V and 6 bases from J, with 6 bases between. This CDR3 has 13 residues. Germline-derived CDR1 and CDR2 are MGHRA and YSYEKL. The DNA for the CDR3 is TGCGCCAGCAGCCAAGAGAGAATCAATGAGCAGTTCTTC. This sequence encodes CASSQERINEQFF.

This clone was seen a few times. J is TRBJ1-5 and V is TRBV19; D is unresolved. The CDR3 has 15 residues. CDR1 and CDR2 from the germline V gene are LNHDA and SQIVND (reference sequence). V gave up 3 bases and J gave up 2 bases, with 11 bases separating them. This CDR3 reads CASSIWASGNQPQHF. CDR3 nucleotides: TGTGCCAGTAGTATCTGGGCCAGCGGCAATCAGCCCCAGCATTTT.

The V gene is TRBV28, the J gene TRBJ2-7; weak D call: TRBD1 (6 bases). The germline V and J ends were trimmed by 5 bases and 3 bases, with 17 bases remaining between them. The CDR3 totals 15 residues. Germline V gives CDR1 MDHEN, CDR2 SYDVKM. The CDR3 coding sequence is TGTGCCAGCAGTCCCGAGCCAGGACAGTTCTACGAGCAGTACTTC. Encoded protein: CASSPEPGQFYEQYF.

The chain combines TRBV9 with TRBJ2-5; tentatively, D is TRBD2 (5 bases). The CDR3 spans 15 residues. V was trimmed by 0 bases and J by 5 bases, leaving 14 bases between them. Germline V gives CDR1 SGDLS, CDR2 YYNGEE. The CDR3 coding sequence is TGTGCCAGCAGCGTAGCGGAAGGAGGTGGGGAGACCCAGTACTTC. Amino acids: CASSVAEGGGETQYF.

V is TRBV29-1 and J is TRBJ1-1; D not certain. Germline values: CDR1 SQVTM, CDR2 ANQGSEA. The germline V and J ends were trimmed by 8 bases and 1 base, with 17 bases remaining between them. This CDR3 spans 14 amino acids. CDR3 in amino acids: CSPTLAPANTEAFF. The CDR3 region has the DNA TGCAGCCCCACTCTGGCGCCGGCGAACACTGAAGCTTTCTTT.

The genes are TRBV13 and TRBJ2-7; the match to TRBD2 covers 11 bases. Germline V gene data show CDR1 as PRHDT and CDR2 as FYEKMQ (reference sequence). Trimming cost V 4 bases and J 1 base; bases outside gene matches: 6. The CDR3 is 16 amino acids. Here the CDR3 reads CASSSWTSGPSYEQYF. CDR3 bases: TGTGCCAGCAGCTCCTGGACTAGCGGGCCTTCCTACGAGCAGTACTTC.

This rearrangement joins TRBV11-2 to TRBJ2-5; D uncertain. This CDR3 is 13 amino acids long. Germline V CDR1 and CDR2: SGHAT, FQNNGV. Trimming shortened V by 1 base and J by 8 bases, and 11 bases separated the two germline ends. The CDR3 loop is CASSLVMADTQYF. CDR3 DNA sequence: TGTGCCAGCAGCTTAGTTATGGCAGATACCCAGTACTTC.

This clone occurred a few times. This chain connects TRBV14 to TRBJ1-1; TRBD1 is a possible D gene (5 bases). The germline CDR1 and CDR2 sequences are SGHDN and FVKESK. The CDR3 is made up of 13 amino acids. V lost 4 bases and J lost 1, with 7 bases in between. In nucleotides, the CDR3 is TGTGCCAGCAGCCTTGGACAGAACACTGAAGCTTTCTTT. Amino acid sequence: CASSLGQNTEAFF.

In its sample, this clone was seen a few times. The sample has other DNA sequences that encode this CDR3 too. V gene TRBV7-2 combines with J gene TRBJ2-7; D is possibly TRBD1 (5 bases). The germline V gene has CDR1 SGHTA and CDR2 FQGNSA. The V gene lost 2 bases and the J gene lost 4 bases, with 9 bases spanning the gap. The CDR3 runs 13 residues. CDR3 in DNA: TGTGCCAGCAGCTTACGAGACAGTTACGAGCAGTACTTC. Protein product: CASSLRDSYEQYF.

This clone has a single count. The chain uses TRBV5-6 and TRBJ2-1, with TRBD1 as a possible D gene (6 bases). The CDR3 covers 14 residues. V was cut by 2 bases and J by 4 bases, with 10 bases left in between. Germline-derived CDR1 and CDR2 are SGHDT and YYEEEE. The CDR3 coding sequence is TGTGCCAGCAGCTTTACAGGGAATTACAATGAGCAGTTCTTC. This encodes CASSFTGNYNEQFF. Looking up the rest from reference TRBV5-6 and TRBJ2-1 gives the full variable domain: DAGVTQSPTHLIKTRGQQVTLRCSPKSGHDTVSWYQQALGQGPQFIFQYYEEEERQRGNFPDRFSGHQFPNYSSELNVNALLLGDSALYLCASSFTGNYNEQFFGPGTRLTVL.

Here the CDR3 reads CASSFLAGVNNEQFF. In nucleotides, the CDR3 is TGTGCCAGCAGTTTTCTAGCGGGAGTAAATAATGAGCAGTTCTTC. The chain recombines TRBV28 with TRBJ2-1; TRBD2 aligns across 10 bases. CDR1 is MDHEN and CDR2 is SYDVKM in the germline V gene. The ends lost 3 bases at V and 7 bases at J; junction bases unmatched: 6. This CDR3 is built from 15 residues.

This chain connects TRBV7-8 to TRBJ2-1; TRBD1 is a possible D gene (5 bases). CDR1 and CDR2 from the germline V gene are SGHVS and FQNEAQ. This CDR3 spans 15 amino acids. With 1 base removed from V and 5 bases from J, the gap between germline ends came to 12 bases. CDR3 coding DNA: TGTGCCAGCAGCTTAGGGGGCCCCGAGGACAATGAGCAGTTCTTC. Protein sequence: CASSLGGPEDNEQFF.

V is TRBV7-9 and J is TRBJ2-1; D not certain. CDR3 length equals 12 residues. Germline lookup yields CDR1 SEHNR and CDR2 FQNEAQ (reference sequence). The V end was cut by 1 base, the J end by 6 bases, with 4 bases between. The CDR3 loop reads CASSLVFNEQFF. The CDR3 DNA follows: TGTGCCAGCAGCTTAGTCTTCAATGAGCAGTTCTTC. The variable domain in full, with the rest retrieved from reference TRBV7-9 and TRBJ2-1, is DTGVSQNPRHKITKRGQNVTFRCDPISEHNRLYWYRQTLGQGPEFLTYFQNEAQLEKSRLLSDRFSAERPKGSFSTLEIQRTEQGDSAMYLCASSLVFNEQFFGPGTRLTVL.

This chain joins TRBV2 and TRBJ1-2; 7 bases align to TRBD1. The CDR3 extends over 15 amino acids. Germline CDR1 SNHLY, CDR2 FYNNEI. V was clipped by 2 bases and J by 8 bases; unmatched bases: 11. CDR3 DNA: TGTGCCAGCAGTGAAAGTGAGGGGGCGCTGGTCGGCTACACCTTC. Its translation is CASSESEGALVGYTF.

This clone was counted only a few times. This sequence joins TRBV2 and TRBJ1-2, with D unclear. Germline V gene sequence: CDR1 SNHLY, CDR2 FYNNEI. This CDR3 spans 10 amino acids. V was trimmed by 4 bases and J by 8 bases, leaving 5 bases between them. CDR3 loop: CASSGLGYTF. The CDR3 DNA reads TGTGCCAGCAGTGGGTTGGGCTACACCTTC.

The rearrangement links TRBV11-2 to TRBJ2-2; no clear D. V shed 5 bases and J shed 4 bases, with 11 bases lying between them. There are 14 residues in the CDR3. Germline loops: CDR1 SGHAT, CDR2 FQNNGV. CDR3 coding DNA: TGTGCCAGCAGCACCGGAGTTCTCACCGGGGAGCTGTTTTTT. Translated: CASSTGVLTGELFF.

This sequence joins TRBV27 and TRBJ2-7, with 11 nucleotides matching TRBD1. The CDR3 length is 14 residues. V was pared by 7 bases and J by 3 bases, with 5 bases of the junction left unmatched. Germline CDR1 reads MNHEY; CDR2 reads SMNVEV (reference sequence). CDR3 region: CASTGGTGGYEQYF. The CDR3 DNA reads TGTGCCAGCACTGGGGGGACAGGGGGCTACGAGCAGTACTTC.

The J gene is TRBJ2-1, the V gene TRBV7-9; 9 nucleotides line up with TRBD2. This CDR3 contains 13 residues. Germline V CDR1 and CDR2: SEHNR, FQNEAQ (reference sequence). Unmatched junction bases numbered 0, after V lost 5 bases and J lost 4 bases. The CDR3 loop is CASSTSGYNEQFF. CDR3 DNA: TGTGCCAGCAGCACTAGCGGGTACAATGAGCAGTTCTTC.

The rearrangement links TRBV6-1 to TRBJ2-7, with 7 nucleotides matching TRBD2. The CDR3 loop spans 16 amino acids. V lost 1 base and J lost 2; bases outside the gene matches: 8. Germline V gives CDR1 MNHNS, CDR2 SASEGT. As DNA, the CDR3 is TGTGCCAGCAGTGAAGTCGGGACTACCCCCACCTACGAGCAGTACTTC. This translates into CASSEVGTTPTYEQYF.

The rearrangement joins TRBV6-6 to TRBJ2-7; D is perhaps TRBD1 (5 bases). With 4 bases removed from V and 6 bases from J, the gap between germline ends came to 10 bases. Germline V gives CDR1 MNHNY, CDR2 SVGAGI (reference sequence). The CDR3 has 12 residues. The CDR3 bases are TGTGCCAGCAGTTCACCAGGGTCCGAGCAGTACTTC. Translation gives CASSSPGSEQYF.